The sequence of this TCR beta chain was determined in a study of blood T cells in healthy people across ages. Study findings and constraints: Estimated diversity that came from one million T cells was considered an underestimate. Both naive CD4+ cell counts and diversity were greater in long-lived donors than in aged donors. The CMV status of each donor remained undetermined, and this could have confounded shifts in expanded clonotypes.

The V end lost 0 bases, the J end lost 8 bases, and 10 bases lay between the germline ends. There are 13 residues in the CDR3. The germline gives CDR1 LGHDT, CDR2 YNNKEL (reference sequence). Using a J-beta primer mix together with a sample-barcoded 5' primer, a second PCR was run for roughly 6 to 11 cycles. TCRdb independently ran MiXCR on the 5' RACE reads; one entry per CDR3 protein. The sample includes about 780,000 distinct CDR3 sequences, 35% to 50% seen only once; the top ten take 15% to 20%. Worth noting for this clonotype: Its specificity is unknown.

Sequencing was performed on blood. The sequence came from a man aged 80 or over in good health. V is TRBV3-1 and J is TRBJ1-1; D perhaps matches TRBD1 (5 bases). CDR3 sequence: CASSQDRGREAFF. CDR3 coding DNA: TGTGCCAGCAGCCAAGATCGGGGGAGGGAAGCTTTCTTT.